Following are 15 T cell receptor beta chains from one sample sequenced in a study of spatial heterogeneity in lung cancer. Study results and limitations: One measure, the expanded intratumoral alpha and beta TCR count, tracked tumor mutation counts.

Indicated time point: sample taken at primary tumor resection. Their target antigens are unknown. Using its own MiXCR run on the 5' RACE reads, TCRdb lists one record per CDR3 protein. The sample has about 13,000 distinct CDR3 sequences, roughly 5.6% seen once. The specimen comprised lung tumor tissue, sampled at surgery. These receptors were taken from a male donor with early-stage non-small cell lung cancer.

This clonotype was found many times. Since it is a stray read in a library aimed at alpha chains, this beta chain has a size that is not meaningful. The chain recombines TRBV6-2 or TRBV6-3 with TRBJ1-5; 7 bases match TRBD1. The ends lost 6 bases at V and 6 bases at J; junction bases unmatched: 8. CDR1 is MNHEY and CDR2 is SVGEGT in the germline V gene. This CDR3 contains 14 residues. In nucleotides, the CDR3 is TGTGCCAGCAGGATAGGGGGCACAAGTCAGCCCCAGCATTTT. This sequence encodes CASRIGGTSQPQHF.

This clonotype ranks as medium-sized. With the library built for alpha chains, this beta chain is off target and its frequency is not meaningful. This sequence joins TRBV5-5 and TRBJ1-2; TRBD1 agrees at 9 bases. The CDR3 covers 18 residues. With V trimmed by 4 bases and J by 6 bases, 19 bases remained unmatched. CDR1 SGHKS and CDR2 YYEKEE come from the germline V gene (reference sequence). CDR3 sequence: CASSPTGGAGDLLDGYTF. The CDR3 DNA follows: TGTGCCAGCAGCCCGACAGGGGGTGCGGGGGACCTGCTGGATGGCTACACCTTC.

A single count supports this clonotype. This beta chain was picked up by a library intended for alpha chains and is off target, so its count carries little meaning. The V call is TRBV7-9, the J call TRBJ1-2, with unresolved D. The germline CDR1 and CDR2 sequences are SEHNR and FQNEAQ (reference sequence). The V and J ends lost 2 bases and 8 bases respectively, with 9 bases between them. The CDR3 is 12 amino acids. The CDR3 DNA follows: TGTGCCAGCAGCTTAAGAATACAGGGCTACACCTTC. It is translated as CASSLRIQGYTF.

This clonotype was counted at least ten times. This beta chain is an off-target read within a library intended for alpha chains, so its frequency means little. This chain joins TRBV18 and TRBJ2-7; D gene unclear. This CDR3 has 13 amino acids. CDR1 and CDR2 (germline): KGHSH, LQKENI. The V gene lost 6 bases and the J gene lost 6 bases, with 15 bases spanning the gap. The DNA for the CDR3 is TGTGCCAGCTCCCAGATAGACTGGGGCGAGCAGTACTTC. This gives the protein CASSQIDWGEQYF.

On this clonotype: A clone one base away is much larger, so this may be a read error. This beta chain lies outside the target of a library built for alpha chains; its clone size means little. The chain combines TRBV10-1 with TRBJ2-1, with unresolved D. The germline CDR1 and CDR2 sequences are WNHNN and SYGVQD (reference sequence). The CDR3 runs 14 residues. The CDR3: CANSEETNSNEQFF. The CDR3, as DNA: TGCGCCAACAGTGAAGAGACCAATAGCAATGAGCAGTTCTTC.

The sample holds many counts of this clonotype. A library prepared for alpha chains yielded this beta chain as an off-target read; its size is of little meaning. V and J are TRBV12-3 or TRBV12-4 and TRBJ2-3; 12 nucleotides agree with TRBD2. This CDR3 is built from 15 residues. J was trimmed by 9 bases and V by 5 bases; bases with no gene match: 9. The CDR3 here is CASSRLAGAGETQYF. The CDR3 coding sequence is TGTGCCAGCAGTAGACTAGCGGGGGCGGGGGAGACGCAGTATTTT.

About this clonotype: The library was designed around alpha chains, so this beta chain is a stray read whose abundance carries little weight. J is TRBJ2-5 and V is TRBV19, with 10 bases identical to TRBD1. The trim removed 3 bases at V and 4 bases at J, leaving 5 bases unmatched. Germline CDR1 and CDR2: LNHDA and SQIVND (reference sequence). CDR3 length: 15 amino acids. The CDR3 DNA follows: TGTGCCAGTAGTATCTGGGACAGGGGTGGAGAGACCCAGTACTTC. It specifies CASSIWDRGGETQYF.

This clonotype has just a few counts. The size of this beta chain means little, since it is a stray read in a library made for alpha chains. The chain joins TRBV27 to TRBJ2-4; 10 nucleotides match TRBD2. This CDR3 is built from 18 residues. V dropped 2 bases and J dropped 9; count of bases not matched to a gene: 16. Germline values: CDR1 MNHEY, CDR2 SMNVEV (reference sequence). CDR3 coding DNA: TGTGCCAGCAGTTTAATGGGAGTAGCGGGGGGCCCAGGGTTCATTCAGTACTTC. Encoded protein: CASSLMGVAGGPGFIQYF.

This clonotype was recorded many times. Within a library made for alpha chains, this beta chain is off target, and its count is uninformative. This CDR3 reads CASSLKPSGTQYF. The CDR3 nucleotides read TGTGCCAGCAGTTTGAAACCCTCGGGGACCCAGTACTTC. The chain has TRBV27 and TRBJ2-5; D uncertain. Deletions cut 3 bases from V and 7 bases from J, with 12 bases between. The CDR3 is 13 residues long. Germline-derived CDR1 and CDR2 are MNHEY and SMNVEV (reference sequence).

This clonotype showed up many times. The library was built for alpha chains, so this beta chain is an off-target read and its size means little. The chain combines TRBV20-1 with TRBJ2-7; D is undetermined. This CDR3 contains 12 residues. The V gene lost 1 base and the J gene lost 4 bases, with 8 bases spanning the gap. Germline CDR1 is DFQATT and CDR2 is SNEGSKA (reference sequence). The CDR3 is CSARASAYEQYF. CDR3 nucleotides: TGCAGTGCTAGAGCCTCCGCGTACGAGCAGTACTTC.

Of note for this clonotype: This beta chain came through as a stray read in a library set up for alpha chains, and its size says little. The V call is TRBV7-2, the J call TRBJ1-2, with D possibly matching TRBD1 (6 bases). Germline V gene data show CDR1 as SGHTA and CDR2 as FQGNSA. CDR3 length: 12 amino acids. Between the trimmed V and J ends, which lost 1 base and 9 bases, there was a span of 9 bases. CDR3 loop: CASSLVQGSYTF. The DNA for the CDR3 is TGTGCCAGCAGCTTAGTACAGGGCAGCTACACCTTC.

This clonotype was recorded at least ten times. The library was built for alpha chains, so this beta chain is an off-target read and its size means little. The chain combines TRBV3-1 with TRBJ1-1, with D hard to call. Trimming left V 1 base short and J 7 bases short, with 10 bases between. CDR1 and CDR2 from the germline V gene are LGHDT and YNNKEL (reference sequence). There are 13 residues in the CDR3. The CDR3 nucleotides are TGTGCCAGCAGCCAAGTGTCGGGGAGTGAAGCTTTCTTT. Translation gives CASSQVSGSEAFF.

This clonotype was seen a handful of times. A library made for alpha chains picked up this beta chain off target, so its size means little. The chain recombines TRBV12-3 or TRBV12-4 with TRBJ2-7; the D is unclear. The V gene lost 3 bases and the J gene lost 4 bases, with 10 bases spanning the gap. This CDR3 spans 13 amino acids. The CDR3 region is CASSFGEGYEQYF. The CDR3 DNA reads TGTGCCAGCAGTTTTGGCGAAGGGTACGAGCAGTACTTC.

This clonotype is medium-sized within its sample. Being off target in a library aimed at alpha chains, this beta chain has a size of little meaning. The genes are TRBV4-3 and TRBJ2-2; D is unclear. Germline assignment: CDR1 LGHNA and CDR2 YSLEER. There are 15 residues in the CDR3. Between the trimmed V and J ends, which lost 7 bases and 1 base, there was a span of 13 bases. The CDR3 spells CASTPVVGNTGELFF. Written as DNA, the CDR3 is TGCGCCAGCACCCCAGTGGTGGGGAACACCGGGGAGCTGTTTTTT.

This clonotype turned up a few times. One end of the junction varies from germline; a read error may be responsible. As an off-target read in a library built for alpha chains, this beta chain has a frequency of little significance. The chain has TRBV11-2 and TRBJ2-5; D is ambiguous. The CDR3 runs to 13 residues. Per germline, CDR1 SGHAT and CDR2 FQNNGV. The CDR3 loop is CVSSPRLGGTQYF. DNA of the CDR3: TGTGTCAGCAGCCCTCGATTAGGCGGGACCCAGTACTTC.